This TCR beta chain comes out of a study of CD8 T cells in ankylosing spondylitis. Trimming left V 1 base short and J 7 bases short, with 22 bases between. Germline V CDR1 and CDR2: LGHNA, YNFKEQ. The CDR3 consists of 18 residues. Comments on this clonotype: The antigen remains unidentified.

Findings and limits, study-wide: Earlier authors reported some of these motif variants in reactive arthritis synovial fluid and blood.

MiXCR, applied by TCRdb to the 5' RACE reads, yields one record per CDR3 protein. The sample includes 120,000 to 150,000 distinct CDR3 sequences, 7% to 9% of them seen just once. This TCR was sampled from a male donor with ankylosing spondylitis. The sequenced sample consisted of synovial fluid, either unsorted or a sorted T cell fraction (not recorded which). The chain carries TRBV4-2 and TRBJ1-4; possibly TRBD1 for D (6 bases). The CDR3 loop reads CASSQGKGVRGSGEKLFF. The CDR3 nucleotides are TGTGCCAGCAGCCAAGGGAAGGGGGTAAGGGGCTCGGGTGAAAAACTGTTTTTT.